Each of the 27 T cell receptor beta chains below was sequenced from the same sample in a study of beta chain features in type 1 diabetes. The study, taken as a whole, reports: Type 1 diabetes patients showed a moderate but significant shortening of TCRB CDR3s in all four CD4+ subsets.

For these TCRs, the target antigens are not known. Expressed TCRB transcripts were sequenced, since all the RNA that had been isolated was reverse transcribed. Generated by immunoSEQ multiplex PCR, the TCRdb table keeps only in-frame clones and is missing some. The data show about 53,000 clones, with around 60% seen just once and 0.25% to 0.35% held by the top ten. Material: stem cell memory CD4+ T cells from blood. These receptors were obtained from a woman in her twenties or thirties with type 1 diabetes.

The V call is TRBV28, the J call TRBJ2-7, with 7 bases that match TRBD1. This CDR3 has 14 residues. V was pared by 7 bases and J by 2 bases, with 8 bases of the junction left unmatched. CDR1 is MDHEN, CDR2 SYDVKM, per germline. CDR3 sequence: CASNLDRVAYEQYF. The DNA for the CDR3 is TGTGCCAGCAACCTTGACAGGGTCGCCTACGAGCAGTACTTC.

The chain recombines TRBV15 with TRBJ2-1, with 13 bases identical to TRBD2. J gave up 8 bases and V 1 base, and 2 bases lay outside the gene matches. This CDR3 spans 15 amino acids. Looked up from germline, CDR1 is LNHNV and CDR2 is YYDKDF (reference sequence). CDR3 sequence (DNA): TGTGCCACCAGCAGAGGGACTAGCGGGAGATATGAGCAGTTCTTC. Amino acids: CATSRGTSGRYEQFF.

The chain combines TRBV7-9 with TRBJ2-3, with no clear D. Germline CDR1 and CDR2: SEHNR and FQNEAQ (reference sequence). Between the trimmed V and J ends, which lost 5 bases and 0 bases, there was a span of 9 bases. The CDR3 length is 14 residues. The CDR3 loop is CASSVLPSTDTQYF. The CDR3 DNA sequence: TGTGCCAGCAGCGTACTACCTAGCACAGATACGCAGTATTTT.

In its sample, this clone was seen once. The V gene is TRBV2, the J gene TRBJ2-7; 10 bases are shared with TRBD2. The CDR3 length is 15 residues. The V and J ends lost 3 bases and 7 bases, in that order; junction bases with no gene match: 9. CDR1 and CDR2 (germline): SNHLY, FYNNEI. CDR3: CASSEQGTSVGEQYF. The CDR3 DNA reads TGTGCCAGCAGTGAGCAGGGGACTAGCGTCGGTGAGCAGTACTTC.

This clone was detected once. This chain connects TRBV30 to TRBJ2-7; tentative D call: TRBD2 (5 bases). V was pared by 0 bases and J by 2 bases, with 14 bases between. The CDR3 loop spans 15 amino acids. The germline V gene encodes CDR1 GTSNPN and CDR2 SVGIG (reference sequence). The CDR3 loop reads CAWSVLERTPYEQYF. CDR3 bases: TGTGCCTGGAGTGTGCTTGAGCGGACCCCCTACGAGCAGTACTTC. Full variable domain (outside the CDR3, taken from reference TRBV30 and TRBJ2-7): SQTIHQWPATLVQPVGSPLSLECTVEGTSNPNLYWYRQAAGRGLQLLFYSVGIGQISSEVPQNLSASRPQDRQFILSSKKLLLSDSGFYLCAWSVLERTPYEQYFGPGTRLTVT.

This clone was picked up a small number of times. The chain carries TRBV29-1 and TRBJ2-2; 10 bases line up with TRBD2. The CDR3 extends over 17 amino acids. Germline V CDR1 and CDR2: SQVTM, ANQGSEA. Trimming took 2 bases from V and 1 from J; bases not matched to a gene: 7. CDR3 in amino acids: CSVESPRTSGNTGELFF. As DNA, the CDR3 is TGCAGCGTTGAATCCCCTCGGACTAGCGGGAACACCGGGGAGCTGTTTTTT.

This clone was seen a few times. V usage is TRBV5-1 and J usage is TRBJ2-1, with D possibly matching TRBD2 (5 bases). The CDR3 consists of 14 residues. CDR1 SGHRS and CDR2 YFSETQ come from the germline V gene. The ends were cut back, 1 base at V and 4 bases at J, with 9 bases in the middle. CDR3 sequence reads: CASSLPGSYNEQFF. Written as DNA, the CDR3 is TGCGCCAGCAGCTTGCCGGGATCGTACAATGAGCAGTTCTTC.

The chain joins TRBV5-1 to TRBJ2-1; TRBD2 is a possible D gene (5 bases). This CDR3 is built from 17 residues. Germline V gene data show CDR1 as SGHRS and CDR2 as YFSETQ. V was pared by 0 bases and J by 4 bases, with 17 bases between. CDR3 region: CASSLVRLASVYNEQFF. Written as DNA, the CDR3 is TGCGCCAGCAGCTTGGTTCGTCTAGCAAGCGTTTACAATGAGCAGTTCTTC.

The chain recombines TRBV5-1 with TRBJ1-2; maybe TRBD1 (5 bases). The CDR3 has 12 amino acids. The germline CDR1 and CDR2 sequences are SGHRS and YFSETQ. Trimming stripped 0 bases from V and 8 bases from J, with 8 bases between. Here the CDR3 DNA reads TGCGCCAGCAGCTTGGAGCAGGGCGGCTACACCTTC. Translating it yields CASSLEQGGYTF.

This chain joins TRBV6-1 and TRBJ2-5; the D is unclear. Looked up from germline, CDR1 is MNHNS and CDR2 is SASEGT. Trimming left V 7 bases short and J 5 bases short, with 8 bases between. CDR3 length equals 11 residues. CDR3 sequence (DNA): TGTGCCAGCACCCTCGGGGAGACCCAGTACTTC. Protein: CASTLGETQYF.

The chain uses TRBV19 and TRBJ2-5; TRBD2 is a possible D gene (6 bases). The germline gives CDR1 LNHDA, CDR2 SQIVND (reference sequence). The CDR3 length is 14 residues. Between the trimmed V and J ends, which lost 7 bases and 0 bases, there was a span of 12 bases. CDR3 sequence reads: CASTGGEYQETQYF. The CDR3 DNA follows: TGTGCCAGTACCGGCGGGGAGTACCAAGAGACCCAGTACTTC. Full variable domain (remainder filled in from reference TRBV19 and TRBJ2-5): DGGITQSPKYLFRKEGQNVTLSCEQNLNHDAMYWYRQDPGQGLRLIYYSQIVNDFQKGDIAEGYSVSREKKESFPLTVTSAQKNPTAFYLCASTGGEYQETQYFGPGTRLLVL.

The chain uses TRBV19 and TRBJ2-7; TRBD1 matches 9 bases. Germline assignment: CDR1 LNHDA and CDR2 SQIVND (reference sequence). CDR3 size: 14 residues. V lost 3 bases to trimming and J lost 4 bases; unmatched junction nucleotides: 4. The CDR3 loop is CASSIRDRAYEQYF. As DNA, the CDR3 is TGTGCCAGTAGTATCCGGGACAGGGCTTACGAGCAGTACTTC.

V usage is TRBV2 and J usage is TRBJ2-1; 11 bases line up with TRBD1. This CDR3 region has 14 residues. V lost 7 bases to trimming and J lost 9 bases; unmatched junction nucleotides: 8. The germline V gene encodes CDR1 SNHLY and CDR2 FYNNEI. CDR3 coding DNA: TGTGCCAGCAAAAGGACAGGGGGCGAAGGTGAGCAGTTCTTC. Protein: CASKRTGGEGEQFF.

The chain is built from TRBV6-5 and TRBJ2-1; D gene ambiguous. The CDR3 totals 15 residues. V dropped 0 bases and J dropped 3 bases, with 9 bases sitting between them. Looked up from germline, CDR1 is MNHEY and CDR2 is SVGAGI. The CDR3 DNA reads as TGTGCCAGCAGTTACTCGGATACAGACTACAATGAGCAGTTCTTC. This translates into CASSYSDTDYNEQFF.

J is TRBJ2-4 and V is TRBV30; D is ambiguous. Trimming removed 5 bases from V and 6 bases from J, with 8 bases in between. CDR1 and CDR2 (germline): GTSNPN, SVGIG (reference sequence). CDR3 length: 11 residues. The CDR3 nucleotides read TGTGCCTGGGGCCGTCCAAACATTCAGTACTTC. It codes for CAWGRPNIQYF.

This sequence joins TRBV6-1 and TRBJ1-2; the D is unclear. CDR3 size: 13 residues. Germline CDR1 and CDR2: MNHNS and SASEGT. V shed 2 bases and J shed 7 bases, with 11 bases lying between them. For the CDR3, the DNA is TGTGCCAGCAGTGAACAGGCGAGCGGTGGCTACACCTTC. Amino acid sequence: CASSEQASGGYTF.

This CDR3 is CASSLGGLGSLREQFF. The CDR3 region has the DNA TGTGCCAGCAGCTTAGGCGGACTAGGATCGCTACGCGAGCAGTTCTTC. The rearrangement links TRBV7-9 to TRBJ2-1; 7 bases line up with TRBD2. The V segment lost 1 base and the J segment 10 bases; nucleotides outside the gene matches: 13. From germline, CDR1 is SEHNR and CDR2 FQNEAQ (reference sequence). The CDR3 has 16 residues.

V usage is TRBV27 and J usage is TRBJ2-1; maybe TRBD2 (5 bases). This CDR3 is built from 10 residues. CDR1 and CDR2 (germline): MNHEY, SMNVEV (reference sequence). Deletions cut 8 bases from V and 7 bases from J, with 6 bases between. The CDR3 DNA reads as TGTGCCAGCGGGGAGAATGAGCAGTTCTTC. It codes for CASGENEQFF.

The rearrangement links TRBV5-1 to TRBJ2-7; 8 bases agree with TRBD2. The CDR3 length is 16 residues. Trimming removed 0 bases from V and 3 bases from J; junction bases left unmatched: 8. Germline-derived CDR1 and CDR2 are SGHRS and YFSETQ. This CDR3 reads CASSLAGLGQYYEQYF. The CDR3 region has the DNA TGCGCCAGCAGCTTGGCGGGACTAGGACAGTACTACGAGCAGTACTTC.

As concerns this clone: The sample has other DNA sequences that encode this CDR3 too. CDR3: CASMRQGENTEAFF. CDR3 in DNA: TGTGCCAGCATGAGACAGGGGGAGAACACTGAAGCTTTCTTT. The rearrangement uses TRBV2 and TRBJ1-1; TRBD1 matches 9 bases. CDR1 SNHLY and CDR2 FYNNEI come from the germline V gene. This CDR3 is built from 14 residues. Trimming took 7 bases from V and 1 from J; bases not matched to a gene: 4.

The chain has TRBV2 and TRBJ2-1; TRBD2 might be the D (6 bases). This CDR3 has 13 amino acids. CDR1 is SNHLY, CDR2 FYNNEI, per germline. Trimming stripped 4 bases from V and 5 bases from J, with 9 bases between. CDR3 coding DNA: TGTGCCAGCAGTGGGGACTTCGACAATGAGCAGTTCTTC. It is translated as CASSGDFDNEQFF.

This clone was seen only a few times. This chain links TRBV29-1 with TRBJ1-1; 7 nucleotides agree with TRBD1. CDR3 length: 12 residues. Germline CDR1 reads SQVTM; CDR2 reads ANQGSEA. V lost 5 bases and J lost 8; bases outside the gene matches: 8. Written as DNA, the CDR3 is TGCAGCGTTCTTCGGACAGGTCGAGAAGCTTTCTTT. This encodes CSVLRTGREAFF.

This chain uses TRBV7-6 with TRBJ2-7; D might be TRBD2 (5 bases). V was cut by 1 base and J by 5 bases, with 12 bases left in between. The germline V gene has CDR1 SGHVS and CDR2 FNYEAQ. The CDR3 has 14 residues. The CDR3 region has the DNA TGTGCCAGCAGCTTAGAACCTAGCCCGCACGAGCAGTACTTC. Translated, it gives CASSLEPSPHEQYF.

CDR3 sequence: CSVRPRLNYGYTF. The CDR3 region has the DNA TGCAGCGTTAGACCGAGACTTAACTATGGCTACACCTTC. The chain has TRBV29-1 and TRBJ1-2; D not resolved. Germline V gives CDR1 SQVTM, CDR2 ANQGSEA. Between the trimmed V and J ends, which lost 5 bases and 1 base, there was a span of 11 bases. The CDR3 consists of 13 residues.

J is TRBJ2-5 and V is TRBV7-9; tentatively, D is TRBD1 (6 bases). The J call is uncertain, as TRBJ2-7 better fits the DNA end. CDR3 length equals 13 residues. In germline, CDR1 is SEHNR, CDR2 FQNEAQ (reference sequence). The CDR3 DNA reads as TGTGCCAGCAGCACACAGGGCAGATACGAGCAGTACTTC. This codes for CASSTQGRYEQYF.

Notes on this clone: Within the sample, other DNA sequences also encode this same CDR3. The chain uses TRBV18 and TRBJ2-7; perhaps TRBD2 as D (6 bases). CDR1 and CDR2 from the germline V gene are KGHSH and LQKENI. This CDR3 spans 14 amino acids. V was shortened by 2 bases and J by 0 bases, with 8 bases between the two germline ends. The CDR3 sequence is CASSPAGSSYEQYF. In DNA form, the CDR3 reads TGTGCCAGCTCACCAGCGGGGAGCTCCTACGAGCAGTACTTC.

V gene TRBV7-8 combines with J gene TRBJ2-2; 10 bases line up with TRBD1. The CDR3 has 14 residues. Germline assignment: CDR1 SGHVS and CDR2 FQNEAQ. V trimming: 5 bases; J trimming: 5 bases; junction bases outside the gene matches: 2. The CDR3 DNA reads TGTGCCAGCAGCCGGACAGGGGGAACCGGGGAGCTGTTTTTT. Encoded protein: CASSRTGGTGELFF.